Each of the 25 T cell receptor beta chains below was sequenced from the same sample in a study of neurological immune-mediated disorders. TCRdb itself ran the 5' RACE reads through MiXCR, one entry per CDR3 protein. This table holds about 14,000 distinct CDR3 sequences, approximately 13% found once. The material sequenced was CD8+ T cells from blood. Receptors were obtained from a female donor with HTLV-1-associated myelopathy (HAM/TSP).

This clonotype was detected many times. The CDR3 DNA reads as TGTGCCAGCAGCCAAGAGGGATGGACCTATGGCTACACCTTC. It specifies CASSQEGWTYGYTF. The genes are TRBV3-1 and TRBJ1-2; D unresolved. V lost 0 bases to trimming and J lost 4 bases, with 9 bases between them. Germline V CDR1 and CDR2: LGHDT, YNNKEL (reference sequence). CDR3 length: 14 residues.

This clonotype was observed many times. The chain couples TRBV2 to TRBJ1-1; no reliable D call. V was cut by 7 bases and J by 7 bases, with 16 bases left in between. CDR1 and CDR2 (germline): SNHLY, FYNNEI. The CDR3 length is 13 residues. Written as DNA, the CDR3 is TGTGCCAGCACTTACTCGGGGAGGATTGAAGCTTTCTTT. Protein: CASTYSGRIEAFF.

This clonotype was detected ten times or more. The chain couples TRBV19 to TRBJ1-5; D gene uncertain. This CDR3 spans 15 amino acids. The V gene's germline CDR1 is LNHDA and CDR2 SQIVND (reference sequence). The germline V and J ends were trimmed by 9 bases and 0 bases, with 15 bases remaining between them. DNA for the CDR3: TGTGCCAGCACAACGACGGATTATAGCAATCAGCCCCAGCATTTT. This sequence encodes CASTTTDYSNQPQHF.

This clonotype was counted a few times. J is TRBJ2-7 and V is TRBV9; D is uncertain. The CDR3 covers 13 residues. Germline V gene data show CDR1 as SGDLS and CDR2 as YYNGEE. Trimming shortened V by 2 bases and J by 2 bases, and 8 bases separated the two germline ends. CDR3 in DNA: TGTGCCAGCAGCGTTTGGGGAACCTACGAGCAGTACTTC. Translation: CASSVWGTYEQYF.

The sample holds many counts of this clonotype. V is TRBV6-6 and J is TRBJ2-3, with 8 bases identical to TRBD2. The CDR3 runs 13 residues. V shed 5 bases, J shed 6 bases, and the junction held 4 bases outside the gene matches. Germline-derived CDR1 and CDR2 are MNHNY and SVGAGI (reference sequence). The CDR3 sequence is CASSLTGGDTQYF. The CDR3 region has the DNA TGTGCCAGCAGTCTGACGGGGGGGGATACGCAGTATTTT.

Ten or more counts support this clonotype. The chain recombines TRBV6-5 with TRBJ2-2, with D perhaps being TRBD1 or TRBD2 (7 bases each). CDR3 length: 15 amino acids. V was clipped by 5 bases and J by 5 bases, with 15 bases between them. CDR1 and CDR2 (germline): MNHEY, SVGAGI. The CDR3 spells CASSPRGGGTGELFF. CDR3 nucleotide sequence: TGTGCCAGCAGTCCCAGGGGGGGGGGAACCGGGGAGCTGTTTTTT.

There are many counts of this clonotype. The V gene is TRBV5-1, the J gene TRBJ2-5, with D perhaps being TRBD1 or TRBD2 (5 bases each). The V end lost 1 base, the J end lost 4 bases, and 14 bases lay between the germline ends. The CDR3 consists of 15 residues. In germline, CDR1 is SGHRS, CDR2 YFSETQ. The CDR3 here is CASSLTGRWTETQYF. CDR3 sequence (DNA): TGCGCCAGCAGCTTGACGGGGCGCTGGACAGAGACCCAGTACTTC.

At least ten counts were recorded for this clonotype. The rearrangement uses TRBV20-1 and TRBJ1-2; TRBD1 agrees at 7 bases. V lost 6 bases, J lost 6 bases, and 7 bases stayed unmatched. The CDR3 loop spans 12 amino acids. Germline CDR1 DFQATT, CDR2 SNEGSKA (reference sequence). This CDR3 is CSAEQGTDGYTF. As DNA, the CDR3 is TGCAGTGCGGAACAGGGGACGGATGGCTACACCTTC.

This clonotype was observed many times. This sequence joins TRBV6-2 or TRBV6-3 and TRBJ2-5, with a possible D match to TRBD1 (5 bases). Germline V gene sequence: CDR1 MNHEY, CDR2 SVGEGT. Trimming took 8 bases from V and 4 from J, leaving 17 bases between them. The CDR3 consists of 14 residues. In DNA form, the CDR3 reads TGTGCCAGCTCCAAAGGGGCAACCACAGAGACCCAGTACTTC. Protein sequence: CASSKGATTETQYF.

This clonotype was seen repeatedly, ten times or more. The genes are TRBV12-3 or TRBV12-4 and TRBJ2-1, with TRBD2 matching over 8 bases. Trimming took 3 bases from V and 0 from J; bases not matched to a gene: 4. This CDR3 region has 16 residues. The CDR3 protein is CASSFSGASSYNEQFF. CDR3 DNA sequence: TGTGCCAGCAGTTTTAGCGGGGCAAGCTCCTACAATGAGCAGTTCTTC.

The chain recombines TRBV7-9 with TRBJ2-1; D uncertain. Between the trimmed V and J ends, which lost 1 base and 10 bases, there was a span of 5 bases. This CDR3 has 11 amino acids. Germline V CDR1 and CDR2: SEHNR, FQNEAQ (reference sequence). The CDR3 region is CASSLGTEQFF. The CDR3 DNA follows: TGTGCCAGCAGCTTAGGAACAGAGCAGTTCTTC. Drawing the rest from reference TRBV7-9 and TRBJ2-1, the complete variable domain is DTGVSQNPRHKITKRGQNVTFRCDPISEHNRLYWYRQTLGQGPEFLTYFQNEAQLEKSRLLSDRFSAERPKGSFSTLEIQRTEQGDSAMYLCASSLGTEQFFGPGTRLTVL.

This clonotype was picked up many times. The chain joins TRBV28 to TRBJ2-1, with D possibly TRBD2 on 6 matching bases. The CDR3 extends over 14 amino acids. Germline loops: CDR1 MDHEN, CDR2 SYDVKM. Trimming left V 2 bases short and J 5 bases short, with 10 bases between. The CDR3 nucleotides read TGTGCCAGCAGTTTAGCGGGAATCAACAATGAGCAGTTCTTC. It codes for CASSLAGINNEQFF.

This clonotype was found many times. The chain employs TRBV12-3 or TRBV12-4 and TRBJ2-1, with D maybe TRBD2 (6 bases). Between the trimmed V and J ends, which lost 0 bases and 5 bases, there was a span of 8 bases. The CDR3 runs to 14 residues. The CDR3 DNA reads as TGTGCCAGCAGTTTAGCGGGAGGCCACAATGAGCAGTTCTTC. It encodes CASSLAGGHNEQFF.

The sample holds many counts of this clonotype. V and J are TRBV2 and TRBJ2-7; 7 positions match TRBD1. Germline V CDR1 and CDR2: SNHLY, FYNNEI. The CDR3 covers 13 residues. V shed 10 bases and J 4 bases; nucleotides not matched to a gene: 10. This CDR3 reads CATDRDPPYEQYF. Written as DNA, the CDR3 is TGTGCCACAGACAGGGACCCCCCTTACGAGCAGTACTTC.

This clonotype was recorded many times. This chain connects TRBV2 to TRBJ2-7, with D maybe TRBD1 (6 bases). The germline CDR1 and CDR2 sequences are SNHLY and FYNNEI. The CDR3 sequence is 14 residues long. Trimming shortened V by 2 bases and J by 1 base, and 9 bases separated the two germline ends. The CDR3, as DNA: TGTGCCAGCAGTGAATATACAGGGTCCTACGAGCAGTACTTC. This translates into CASSEYTGSYEQYF.

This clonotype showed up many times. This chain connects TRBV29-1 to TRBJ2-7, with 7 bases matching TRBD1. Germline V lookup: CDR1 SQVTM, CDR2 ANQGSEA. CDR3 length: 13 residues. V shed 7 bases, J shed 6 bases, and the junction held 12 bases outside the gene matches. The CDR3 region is CSGRQGNLGEQYF. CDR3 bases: TGCAGCGGAAGACAGGGTAACTTAGGCGAGCAGTACTTC.

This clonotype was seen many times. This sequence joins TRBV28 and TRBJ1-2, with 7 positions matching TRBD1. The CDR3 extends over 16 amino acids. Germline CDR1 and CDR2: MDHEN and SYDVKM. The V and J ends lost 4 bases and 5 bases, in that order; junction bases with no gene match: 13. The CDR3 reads CASSYSRTGLPYGYTF. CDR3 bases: TGTGCCAGCAGTTATTCGCGGACAGGCCTCCCTTATGGCTACACCTTC.

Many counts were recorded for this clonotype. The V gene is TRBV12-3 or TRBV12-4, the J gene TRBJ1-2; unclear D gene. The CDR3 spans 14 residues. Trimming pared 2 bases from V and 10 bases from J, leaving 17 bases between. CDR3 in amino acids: CASSLPDGSSYYTF. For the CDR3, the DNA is TGTGCCAGCAGTTTACCCGACGGAAGTTCCTACTACACCTTC.

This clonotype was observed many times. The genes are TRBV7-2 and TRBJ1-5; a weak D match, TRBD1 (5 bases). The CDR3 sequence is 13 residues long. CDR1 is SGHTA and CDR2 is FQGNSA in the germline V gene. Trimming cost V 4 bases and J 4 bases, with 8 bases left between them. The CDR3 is CASSSQVNQPQHF. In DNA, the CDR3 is TGTGCCAGCAGCTCACAGGTGAATCAGCCCCAGCATTTT. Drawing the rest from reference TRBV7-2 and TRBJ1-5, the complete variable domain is GAGVSQSPSNKVTEKGKDVELRCDPISGHTALYWYRQSLGQGLEFLIYFQGNSAPDKSGLPSDRFSAERTGGSVSTLTIQRTQQEDSAVYLCASSSQVNQPQHFGDGTRLSIL.

The CDR3 region is CASSPSGAYEQYF. For the CDR3, the DNA is TGTGCCAGCAGCCCCTCGGGGGCCTACGAGCAGTACTTC. The rearrangement uses TRBV7-9 and TRBJ2-7; D is perhaps TRBD2 (6 bases). The V gene lost 5 bases and the J gene lost 2 bases, with 10 bases spanning the gap. From germline, CDR1 is SEHNR and CDR2 FQNEAQ (reference sequence). The length of the CDR3 is 13 residues.

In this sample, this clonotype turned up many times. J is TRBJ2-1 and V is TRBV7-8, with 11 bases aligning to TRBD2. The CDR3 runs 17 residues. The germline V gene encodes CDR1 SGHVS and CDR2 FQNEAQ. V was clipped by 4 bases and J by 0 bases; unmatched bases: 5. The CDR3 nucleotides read TGTGCCAGCAGCTCTCCGGGACTAGCGGACTCCTACAATGAGCAGTTCTTC. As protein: CASSSPGLADSYNEQFF.

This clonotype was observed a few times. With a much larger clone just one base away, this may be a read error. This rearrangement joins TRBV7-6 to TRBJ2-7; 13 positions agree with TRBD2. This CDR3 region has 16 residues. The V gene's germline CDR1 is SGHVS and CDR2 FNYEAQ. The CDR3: CANSLGTSGTTYEQYF. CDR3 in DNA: TGTGCCAACAGCTTAGGGACTAGCGGGACCACTTACGAGCAGTACTTC. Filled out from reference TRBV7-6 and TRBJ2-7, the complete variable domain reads GAGVSQSPRYKVTKRGQDVALRCDPISGHVSLYWYRQALGQGPEFLTYFNYEAQQDKSGLPNDRFSAERPEGSISTLTIQRTEQRDSAMYRCANSLGTSGTTYEQYFGPGTRLTVT.

In DNA, the CDR3 is TGTGCCAGCAGCGCCAATCCGTCCTACGAGCAGTACTTC. Protein: CASSANPSYEQYF. The chain joins TRBV5-5 to TRBJ2-7, with D unresolved. There are 13 residues in the CDR3. V gave up 4 bases and J gave up 1 base, with 9 bases separating them. The germline CDR1 and CDR2 sequences are SGHKS and YYEKEE (reference sequence).

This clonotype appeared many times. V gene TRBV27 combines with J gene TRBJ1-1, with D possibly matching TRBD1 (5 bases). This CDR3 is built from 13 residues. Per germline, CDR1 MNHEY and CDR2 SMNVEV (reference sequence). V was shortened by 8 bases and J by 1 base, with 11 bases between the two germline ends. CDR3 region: CASGRQRNTEAFF. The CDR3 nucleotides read TGTGCCAGCGGAAGACAGCGGAACACTGAAGCTTTCTTT.

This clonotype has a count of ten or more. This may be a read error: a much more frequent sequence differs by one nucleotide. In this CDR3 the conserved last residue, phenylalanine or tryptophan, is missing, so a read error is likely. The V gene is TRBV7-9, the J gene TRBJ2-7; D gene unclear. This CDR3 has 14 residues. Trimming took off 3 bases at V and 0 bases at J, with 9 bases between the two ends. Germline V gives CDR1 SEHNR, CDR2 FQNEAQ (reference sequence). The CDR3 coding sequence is TGTGCCAGCAGCTTGGATAGTAGCTCCTACGAGCAGTACTCC. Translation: CASSLDSSSYEQYS.